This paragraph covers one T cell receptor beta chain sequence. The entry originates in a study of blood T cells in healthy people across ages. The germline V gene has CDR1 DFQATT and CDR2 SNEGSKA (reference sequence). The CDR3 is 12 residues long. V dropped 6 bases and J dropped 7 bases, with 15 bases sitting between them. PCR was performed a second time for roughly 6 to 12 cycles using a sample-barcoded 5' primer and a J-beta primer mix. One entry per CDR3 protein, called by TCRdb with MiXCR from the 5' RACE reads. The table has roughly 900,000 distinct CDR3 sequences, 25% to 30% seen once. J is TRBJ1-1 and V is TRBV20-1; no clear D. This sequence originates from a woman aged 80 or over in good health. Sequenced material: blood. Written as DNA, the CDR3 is TGCAGTGCCACGATCGGCGTGCTTGAAGCTTTCTTT. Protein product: CSATIGVLEAFF.